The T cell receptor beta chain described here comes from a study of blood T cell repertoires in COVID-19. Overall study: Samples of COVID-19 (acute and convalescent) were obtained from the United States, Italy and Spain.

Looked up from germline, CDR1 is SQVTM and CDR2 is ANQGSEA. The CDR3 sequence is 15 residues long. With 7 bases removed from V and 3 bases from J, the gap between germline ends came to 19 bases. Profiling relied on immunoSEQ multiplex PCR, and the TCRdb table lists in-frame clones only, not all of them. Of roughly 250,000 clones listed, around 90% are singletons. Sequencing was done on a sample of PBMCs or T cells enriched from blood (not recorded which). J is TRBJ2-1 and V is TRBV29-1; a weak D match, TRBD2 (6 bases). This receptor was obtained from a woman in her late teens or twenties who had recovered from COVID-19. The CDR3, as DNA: TGCAGCGCCCAACGGGTAGTGCGGGGCTACAATGAGCAGTTCTTC. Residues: CSAQRVVRGYNEQFF.